A selection of T cell receptor beta chains follows, all from one sample in a study of blood T cells in healthy people across ages. TCRdb called the 5' RACE reads again in MiXCR, with one record for every CDR3 protein. The sample comprises 780,000 or so distinct CDR3 sequences, roughly 25% of which are singletons, and around 3.6% rests with the top ten. These sequences were also reported in another study, on T cells of mothers and their children.

Sequencing used blood. The receptors shown here come from a boy between 10 and 17 years old in good health. Both conserved end residues are part of each CDR3. A D gene is named only where the DNA matches it firmly. A clone size is listed for some rows: how often the clone was seen (once, few, many), or a class if it is expanded.

j_gene: TRBJ2-5; abundance: -; d_gene: TRBD1; v_gene: TRBV28; CDR3aa: CASSLSDRGYQETQYF; CDR3nt: TGTGCCAGCAGTTTAAGTGACAGGGGATACCAAGAGACCCAGTACTTC
j_gene: TRBJ1-6; abundance: many; d_gene: -; v_gene: TRBV7-2; CDR3aa: CASSLEGMSDNSPLHF; CDR3nt: TGTGCCAGCAGCTTAGAGGGGATGTCAGATAATTCACCCCTCCACTTT
j_gene: TRBJ2-7; abundance: few; d_gene: -; v_gene: TRBV20-1; CDR3aa: CSARARSSSYEQYF; CDR3nt: TGCAGTGCTAGAGCGAGGAGTTCTTCCTACGAGCAGTACTTC
j_gene: TRBJ2-5; abundance: few; d_gene: -; v_gene: TRBV4-3; CDR3aa: CASSQDIQETQYF; CDR3nt: TGCGCCAGCAGCCAAGATATTCAGGAGACCCAGTACTTC
j_gene: TRBJ2-7; abundance: few; d_gene: -; v_gene: TRBV10-3; CDR3aa: CAIKETTRSYEQYF; CDR3nt: TGTGCCATCAAAGAGACTACTCGCTCCTACGAGCAGTACTTC
j_gene: TRBJ1-4; abundance: few; d_gene: -; v_gene: TRBV2; CDR3aa: CASSEAAGLTGTNEKLFF; CDR3nt: TGTGCCAGCAGTGAGGCGGCAGGGCTTACCGGGACTAATGAAAAACTGTTTTTT
j_gene: TRBJ1-4; abundance: few; d_gene: -; v_gene: TRBV5-1; CDR3aa: CASSQGEKLFF; CDR3nt: TGCGCCAGCAGCCAGGGTGAAAAACTGTTTTTT
j_gene: TRBJ1-1; abundance: -; d_gene: TRBD1; v_gene: TRBV20-1; CDR3aa: CSAGQGADTEAFF; CDR3nt: TGCAGTGCGGGACAGGGGGCAGACACTGAAGCTTTCTTT
j_gene: TRBJ2-7; abundance: -; d_gene: TRBD2; v_gene: TRBV4-3; CDR3aa: CASSQDIGAGDTEQYF; CDR3nt: TGCGCCAGCAGCCAAGATATCGGAGCGGGGGATACGGAGCAGTACTTC
j_gene: TRBJ2-7; abundance: -; d_gene: TRBD1; v_gene: TRBV29-1; CDR3aa: CSVVGTGGSYEQYF; CDR3nt: TGCAGCGTTGTAGGGACAGGGGGTTCCTACGAGCAGTACTTC
j_gene: TRBJ1-5; abundance: few; d_gene: -; v_gene: TRBV10-3; CDR3aa: CAISESRGALNQPQHF; CDR3nt: TGTGCCATCAGTGAGTCCCGGGGGGCGTTGAATCAGCCCCAGCATTTT
j_gene: TRBJ2-1; abundance: -; d_gene: TRBD2; v_gene: TRBV4-3; CDR3aa: CASSQESWSLAGEHEQFF; CDR3nt: TGCGCCAGCAGCCAAGAGTCGTGGTCACTAGCGGGGGAACATGAGCAGTTCTTC
j_gene: TRBJ1-2; abundance: -; d_gene: TRBD1; v_gene: TRBV9; CDR3aa: CASSEGASYTF; CDR3nt: TGTGCCAGCAGCGAGGGGGCCAGCTACACCTTC
j_gene: TRBJ2-3; abundance: -; d_gene: TRBD2; v_gene: TRBV12-3/TRBV12-4; CDR3aa: CASSYRGGGLIDTRYF; CDR3nt: TGTGCCAGCAGTTATCGGGGGGGCGGTTTGATAGATACGCGGTATTTT